This is a list of T cell receptor beta chains from one sample in a study of blood T cell repertoires in COVID-19. Only in-frame clones appear in the TCRdb table, and some are missing; sequencing was by immunoSEQ multiplex PCR. The sample records 95,000 to 100,000 clones, 70% to 85% being singletons. Specimen: peripheral blood. Receptors originate from a man in his sixties or seventies with acute or convalescent COVID-19. Both conserved end residues are part of each CDR3. The D gene is left open where the match is weak. Size tells how often a clone was seen (once, few, many) or the class of an expanded clone, and some rows leave it out.

j_call cdr3_length d_call v_call clone_size cdr3_nt cdr3_aa
TRBJ1-1 14 . TRBV19 . TGTGCCAGTATCGGAGATATAATGAACACTGAAGCTTTCTTT CASIGDIMNTEAFF
TRBJ1-1 16 . TRBV28 . TGTGCCAGCAGTCCACCCCCCCGGACAGTGAACACTGAAGCTTTCTTT CASSPPPRTVNTEAFF
TRBJ1-1 14 . TRBV19 . TGTGCCAGTAGTATAGTGGGGCCGAACACTGAAGCTTTCTTT CASSIVGPNTEAFF
TRBJ2-5 14 TRBD1 TRBV6-2/TRBV6-3 . TGTGCCAGCAGTTATGTTGGACAGGGAGAGACCCAGTACTTC CASSYVGQGETQYF
TRBJ1-1 13 . TRBV5-4 once TGTGCCAGCAGCGTAGAGGGAAACACTGAAGCTTTCTTT CASSVEGNTEAFF
TRBJ2-1 14 . TRBV7-2 . TGTGCCAGCAGCTTAGGCCTAGCGTACAATGAGCAGTTCTTC CASSLGLAYNEQFF
TRBJ1-5 15 TRBD1 TRBV2 . TGTGCCAGCAGTCCCCAACAGGGGGCAAATCAGCCCCAGCATTTT CASSPQQGANQPQHF
TRBJ2-7 13 . TRBV7-9 . TGTGCCAGCAGCTTGTTCAGGGCCCACGAGCAGTACTTC CASSLFRAHEQYF
TRBJ2-3 15 . TRBV28 . TGTGCCAGCAGACCTACGGCGGGATTCACAGATACGCAGTATTTT CASRPTAGFTDTQYF
TRBJ2-1 15 . TRBV7-3 . TGTGCCAGCAGCTTAGACGGCGGGTCCTACAATGAGCAGTTCTTC CASSLDGGSYNEQFF
TRBJ2-2 15 TRBD1 TRBV16 few TGTGCCAGCAGCCAACAGGGGGAGACCACCGGGGAGCTGTTTTTT CASSQQGETTGELFF
TRBJ2-2 15 . TRBV19 . TGTGCCAGTAGTATTTTAGCACGGCGCACCGGGGAGCTGTTTTTT CASSILARRTGELFF
TRBJ1-2 15 . TRBV5-8 . TGTGCCAGCGCCTTGGAGCTACGGTCTAACTATGGCTACACCTTC CASALELRSNYGYTF
TRBJ2-7 15 TRBD1 TRBV4-1 . TGCGCCAGCAGCCTCCCCGGGACAGGGGTCGGCGAGCAGTACTTC CASSLPGTGVGEQYF
TRBJ2-5 15 . TRBV5-1 . TGCGCCAGCAGCATTGGACTGCGAAAGGGAGAGACCCAGTACTTC CASSIGLRKGETQYF
TRBJ2-1 15 TRBD1 TRBV6-5 . TGTGCCAGCAGTTGGGACAGGGGTTCGTCCAATGAGCAGTTCTTC CASSWDRGSSNEQFF
TRBJ1-2 13 . TRBV27 . TGTGCCAGCAGATCGCCGGCTAACTATGGCTACACCTTC CASRSPANYGYTF
TRBJ2-1 11 TRBD2 TRBV20-1 once TGCAGTGTGGCTAGCGGCAATGAGCAGTTCTTC CSVASGNEQFF
TRBJ2-3 15 . TRBV18 . TGTGCCAGCTCACCGTCTCGATGGGGCGAAGATACGCAGTATTTT CASSPSRWGEDTQYF
TRBJ1-1 15 . TRBV28 . TGTGCCAGCAGGGAGGGGGGGATCATGAACACTGAAGCTTTCTTT CASREGGIMNTEAFF
TRBJ1-1 13 . TRBV18 . TGTGCCAGCGCGACAGACATGAACACTGAAGCTTTCTTT CASATDMNTEAFF
TRBJ2-2 13 . TRBV11-2 . TGTGCCAGCAGCTTGGGCGGGACCGGGGAGCTGTTTTTT CASSLGGTGELFF
TRBJ1-2 13 . TRBV30 . TGTGCCTGGAGTGCCCACACAGGGTATGGCTACACCTTC CAWSAHTGYGYTF
TRBJ1-1 15 TRBD1 TRBV25-1 . TGTGCCAGGGACCGGGACAGGGGGCGATTGACTGAAGCTTTCTTT CARDRDRGRLTEAFF
TRBJ1-4 14 . TRBV3-1/TRBV3-2 . TGTGCCAGCAGGTCTCGTGGGGCGAATGAAAAACTGTTTTTT CASRSRGANEKLFF
TRBJ2-3 14 TRBD1 TRBV10-3 . TGTGCCATCAGTGACCCGAGGGACAGAGATACGCAGTATTTT CAISDPRDRDTQYF
TRBJ2-1 14 TRBD1 TRBV11-3 . TGTGCCAGCTCTGCGGGGACAGGGTCCAATGAGCAGTTCTTC CASSAGTGSNEQFF
TRBJ1-4 15 TRBD1 TRBV18 . TGTGCCAGCTCTCGCGCTCCAGGACAGGGGGAAAAACTGTTTTTT CASSRAPGQGEKLFF
TRBJ2-1 12 . TRBV6-6 . TGTGCCAGCAAAATAGGGGACAATGAGCAGTTCTTC CASKIGDNEQFF
TRBJ2-5 13 . TRBV18 . TGTGCCAGCTCACGTGCCGGGGAAGAGACCCAGTACTTC CASSRAGEETQYF
TRBJ1-6 13 . TRBV30 once TGTGCCTGGAGGAACAGGCTGTCCTCACCCCTCCACTTT CAWRNRLSSPLHF
TRBJ1-2 13 . TRBV30 . TGTGCCTGGAGTGTATACTTATATGATGGCTACACCTTC CAWSVYLYDGYTF
TRBJ2-2 15 . TRBV29-1 . TGCAGCGTCCCAGGTCCCGGACAGCTCACCGGGGAGCTGTTTTTT CSVPGPGQLTGELFF
TRBJ2-1 14 TRBD2 TRBV20-1 . TGCAGTGCTAGTGGCGGGAGGACCTACAATGAGCAGTTCTTC CSASGGRTYNEQFF
TRBJ2-3 14 . TRBV18 . TGTGCCAGCTCACCGTCAGGTAACACAGATACGCAGTATTTT CASSPSGNTDTQYF
TRBJ1-5 15 . TRBV24-1 . TGTGCCACCAGTGATGAGGGGGAAGGGGATCAGCCCCAGCATTTT CATSDEGEGDQPQHF
TRBJ1-1 15 . TRBV7-8 few TGTGCCAGCAGCTTAGCCCCGACAACCCCCGGTTGGGCTTTCTTT CASSLAPTTPGWAFF
TRBJ1-1 15 . TRBV2 . TGTGCCAGCAAGCTTCGAGACATCTTCAACGCTGAAGCTTTCTTT CASKLRDIFNAEAFF
TRBJ1-1 14 . TRBV6-5 . TGTGCCAGCGGCCTGGGCCAGCTGAACACTGAAGCTTTCTTT CASGLGQLNTEAFF
TRBJ1-2 14 . TRBV4-1 many TGCGCCAGCAGCCAAGAGAGGTCCTTCTATGGCTACACCTTC CASSQERSFYGYTF
TRBJ2-3 15 . TRBV6-6 . TGTGCCAGCAGTTACTCCGGGACTAGCACAGATACGCAGTATTTT CASSYSGTSTDTQYF
TRBJ1-2 14 . TRBV5-6 . TGTGCCAGCAGTCCGACAGGCCCCGTGAGGGGCTACACCTTC CASSPTGPVRGYTF
TRBJ1-2 13 TRBD1 TRBV24-1 . TGTGCCACCAGTGACAGACAGGGAGGTGGCTACACCTTC CATSDRQGGGYTF
TRBJ1-6 16 TRBD1 TRBV5-1 . TGCGCCAGCAGCTTGGGGGTGACAGGGCTAAGTTCACCCCTCCACTTT CASSLGVTGLSSPLHF
TRBJ2-1 15 TRBD2 TRBV5-1 . TGCGCCAGCAGCTTGATAGCGGGGGGGTTAAATGAGCAGTTCTTC CASSLIAGGLNEQFF
TRBJ2-1 17 . TRBV27 . TGTGCCAGCAGTCCGATGGTTTTTAGCGGCTCCTACAATGAGCAGTTCTTC CASSPMVFSGSYNEQFF
TRBJ2-7 15 . TRBV11-1 . TGTGCCAGCAGCCGTCACGGACAGAACAACTACGAGCAGTACTTC CASSRHGQNNYEQYF
TRBJ1-5 16 TRBD1 TRBV30 few TGTGCCTGGAGTGTATTCGGGACAGGGGATTCTCAGCCCCAGCATTTT CAWSVFGTGDSQPQHF
TRBJ2-1 13 . TRBV19 . TGTGCCAGTACTCTAGGTGGGGCCAACCAGCAGTTCTTC CASTLGGANQQFF
TRBJ1-5 13 . TRBV2 . TGTGCCAGCAGAAGGACAGTAAATCAGCCCCAGCATTTT CASRRTVNQPQHF
TRBJ1-2 16 . TRBV7-3 . TGTGCCAGCAGCTTAACGTCAGGGCAGGGGAACTATGGCTACACCTTC CASSLTSGQGNYGYTF
TRBJ2-7 14 TRBD1 TRBV2 . TGTGCCAGCGGGGGACAGGGGCTCTCCTACGAGCAGTACTTC CASGGQGLSYEQYF
TRBJ2-1 15 . TRBV14 . TGTGCCAGCAGCCAAGTCGCCGGAGCCTACAATGAGCAGTTCTTC CASSQVAGAYNEQFF
TRBJ1-5 13 TRBD1 TRBV28 . TGTGCCAGCAGAGACAGGGGGGGTCAGCCCCAGCATTTT CASRDRGGQPQHF
TRBJ1-1 15 . TRBV7-8 . TGTGCCAGCAGCTTAGTTCAGGGATCGGACACTGAAGCTTTCTTT CASSLVQGSDTEAFF
TRBJ1-6 15 . TRBV7-9 . TGTGCCAGCAGCTTAGGGACTGCGGCCAATTCACCCCTCCACTTT CASSLGTAANSPLHF
TRBJ2-5 15 TRBD2 TRBV28 . TGTGCCAGCAGTTTAGGAGCGGGGGGGGTAGAGACCCAGTACTTC CASSLGAGGVETQYF
TRBJ2-1 15 . TRBV7-2 . TGTGCCAGCAGGCCCGGGACTCCTTCCTACAATGAGCAGTTCTTC CASRPGTPSYNEQFF
TRBJ2-1 14 TRBD1 TRBV5-1 . TGCGCCAGCAGCTACGGGACAGGCAGAAATGAGCAGTTCTTC CASSYGTGRNEQFF
TRBJ1-1 18 TRBD1 TRBV5-4 . TGTGCCAGCAGCTCCCCGCAAGGACAGGGGGCTTGGGGCACTGAAGCTTTCTTT CASSSPQGQGAWGTEAFF